This entry lists 29 T cell receptor beta chains sequenced from one sample in a study of shared clonotypes between healthy human individuals. Method: immunoSEQ multiplex PCR; TCRdb's copy keeps in-frame clones and lacks some. The sample consists of 450,000 to 500,000 clones, over 75% of them appearing once. Sequencing used PBMCs. These receptors came from a woman between 40 and 55 years old in good health. Some clones in this sample may be carry-over from other donors' samples.

The rearrangement links TRBV2 to TRBJ2-2, with D unresolved. CDR3 length: 16 residues. Germline V lookup: CDR1 SNHLY, CDR2 FYNNEI. V was clipped by 3 bases and J by 0 bases, with 11 bases between them. This CDR3 reads CASSDLAASNTGELFF. In nucleotides, the CDR3 is TGTGCCAGCAGTGACCTGGCGGCATCGAACACCGGGGAGCTGTTTTTT. The full variable domain, completed using reference TRBV2 and TRBJ2-2, is EPEVTQTPSHQVTQMGQEVILRCVPISNHLYFYWYRQILGQKVEFLVSFYNNEISEKSEIFDDQFSVERPDGSNFTLKIRSTKLEDSAMYFCASSDLAASNTGELFFGEGSRLTVL.

The chain has TRBV6-5 and TRBJ2-6; TRBD1 is a possible D gene (5 bases). Trimming shortened V by 5 bases and J by 0 bases, and 8 bases separated the two germline ends. This CDR3 region has 15 residues. Germline V gene data show CDR1 as MNHEY and CDR2 as SVGAGI. CDR3: CASSRDSSGANVLTF. For the CDR3, the DNA is TGTGCCAGCAGTCGCGACAGCTCTGGGGCCAACGTCCTGACTTTC.

Concerning this clone itself: A far larger clone is a single base away, which makes a read error likely. The same CDR3 also results from other DNA sequences found in this sample. The CDR3 DNA reads as TGTGCCAGCAGTTCCCACACCGGGACAGGGATTCACACCATATATTTT. Amino acids: CASSSHTGTGIHTIYF. The chain combines TRBV6-6 with TRBJ1-3; TRBD1 matches 9 bases. Germline loops: CDR1 MNHNY, CDR2 SVGAGI (reference sequence). With V trimmed by 4 bases and J by 8 bases, 12 bases remained unmatched. CDR3 length: 16 amino acids.

A note on this clone: This likely traces to a read error, being one base from a far larger clone. The chain uses TRBV4-3 and TRBJ2-6; the D is unclear. Germline V gene lookup returns CDR1 LGHNA and CDR2 YSLEER. CDR3 size: 16 residues. V was cut by 4 bases and J by 2 bases, with 12 bases left in between. This CDR3 is CASSRGQGPGANVLTF. The CDR3 DNA is TGCGCCAGCAGCCGTGGCCAAGGCCCTGGGGCCAACGTCCTGACTTTC.

Details on this clone: A single base is all that separates this from a far larger clone, so a read error is likely. The V and J genes are TRBV5-6 and TRBJ1-3, with D unclear. CDR3 length: 15 residues. Trimming took 7 bases from V and 4 from J, leaving 18 bases between them. Germline assignment: CDR1 SGHDT and CDR2 YYEEEE. The CDR3 spells CASGYRPVGGNTIYF. The CDR3 DNA is TGTGCCAGCGGTTACCGCCCCGTCGGCGGAAACACCATATATTTT.

Details on this clone: A far larger clone is off by one base, so a read error is likely. Other DNA variants within this sample encode the same CDR3. This chain uses TRBV15 with TRBJ2-1; no definite D call. Germline loops: CDR1 LNHNV, CDR2 YYDKDF (reference sequence). The CDR3 is 15 residues long. The CDR3 sequence is CATSRDSFSYNEQFF. In DNA form, the CDR3 reads TGTGCCACTAGCAGAGATAGTTTCTCCTACAATGAGCAGTTCTTC.

The rearrangement links TRBV5-1 to TRBJ2-6; either TRBD1 or TRBD2 may fit D (5 bases each). Germline V lookup: CDR1 SGHRS, CDR2 YFSETQ. The length of the CDR3 is 17 residues. The germline V and J ends were trimmed by 0 bases and 4 bases, with 14 bases remaining between them. The CDR3 sequence: CASSLEGTPGGANVLTF. The CDR3 DNA follows: TGCGCCAGCAGCTTGGAAGGGACCCCTGGAGGGGCCAACGTCCTGACTTTC. Full variable domain (remainder filled in from reference TRBV5-1 and TRBJ2-6): KAGVTQTPRYLIKTRGQQVTLSCSPISGHRSVSWYQQTPGQGLQFLFEYFSETQRNKGNFPGRFSGRQFSNSRSEMNVSTLELGDSALYLCASSLEGTPGGANVLTFGAGSRLTVL.

A word on this clone: One base separates it from a far larger clone, so it is likely a read error. Other DNA sequences from this sample encode an identical CDR3 as well. The chain employs TRBV4-1 and TRBJ1-4; D gene uncertain. Between the trimmed V and J ends, which lost 2 bases and 7 bases, there was a span of 8 bases. CDR3 length: 13 amino acids. CDR1 MGHRA and CDR2 YSYEKL come from the germline V gene. CDR3 bases: TGCGCCAGCAGCCAAAGTCCTGCTGAAAAACTGTTTTTT. Translated: CASSQSPAEKLFF.

The chain is built from TRBV28 and TRBJ1-2; D is unresolved. Per the germline V gene, CDR1 is MDHEN and CDR2 is SYDVKM. The CDR3 contains 14 residues. V lost 6 bases, J lost 8 bases, and 19 bases lay in between. CDR3 DNA: TGTGCCAGCAGCCCCCCGGCTGGTTTTTGGGGCTACACCTTC. Protein product: CASSPPAGFWGYTF.

The V and J genes are TRBV7-9 and TRBJ1-5; D gene unclear. CDR1 SEHNR and CDR2 FQNEAQ come from the germline V gene (reference sequence). This CDR3 has 12 amino acids. The V and J ends lost 2 bases and 7 bases respectively, with 6 bases between them. The CDR3 DNA follows: TGTGCCAGCAGCTTAACTCCCCAGCCCCAGCATTTT. This codes for CASSLTPQPQHF.

The chain carries TRBV10-3 and TRBJ1-1; 8 bases map to TRBD1. Per germline, CDR1 ENHRY and CDR2 SYGVKD. This CDR3 region has 15 residues. V lost 4 bases, J lost 3 bases, and 7 bases stayed unmatched. CDR3 in amino acids: CAISGRTGRDTEAFF. The CDR3 coding sequence is TGTGCCATCAGTGGAAGGACAGGGAGGGACACTGAAGCTTTCTTT.

This clone appeared a single time. V and J are TRBV5-4 and TRBJ2-5; D is tentatively TRBD1 or TRBD2 (5 bases each). V was shortened by 4 bases and J by 5 bases, with 12 bases between the two germline ends. The CDR3 contains 13 residues. Germline V CDR1 and CDR2: SGHNT, YYREEE (reference sequence). The CDR3 loop is CASSRDVAETQYF. The CDR3, as DNA: TGTGCCAGCAGCCGGGACGTCGCGGAGACCCAGTACTTC.

This clone has only one observation. The J gene is TRBJ2-3, the V gene TRBV11-2; D is undetermined. CDR1 is SGHAT, CDR2 FQNNGV, per germline. The CDR3 is made up of 15 amino acids. Trimming took 2 bases from V and 3 from J, leaving 12 bases between them. The CDR3 region has the DNA TGTGCCAGCAGCTTATTGGGTGGTCGGACAGATACGCAGTATTTT. Translation gives CASSLLGGRTDTQYF. The full variable domain, with the rest looked up from reference TRBV11-2 and TRBJ2-3, is EAGVAQSPRYKIIEKRQSVAFWCNPISGHATLYWYQQILGQGPKLLIQFQNNGVVDDSQLPKDRFSAERLKGVDSTLKIQPAKLEDSAVYLCASSLLGGRTDTQYFGPGTRLTVL.

This clone was detected once. V gene TRBV18 combines with J gene TRBJ1-4; D gene uncertain. Trimming left V 5 bases short and J 7 bases short, with 8 bases between. This CDR3 contains 12 residues. Germline V gene sequence: CDR1 KGHSH, CDR2 LQKENI. The CDR3 here is CASSASSEKLFF. The CDR3 DNA reads TGTGCCAGCTCAGCAAGCAGTGAAAAACTGTTTTTT.

This clone was observed a handful of times. This sequence joins TRBV5-5 and TRBJ2-2, with 7 bases aligning to TRBD1. Germline V gives CDR1 SGHKS, CDR2 YYEKEE (reference sequence). CDR3 size: 15 residues. V lost 5 bases and J lost 7; bases outside the gene matches: 11. The CDR3 DNA reads TGTGCCAGCAGTTCCTCCGGGACAGTGAGCGGGGAGCTGTTTTTT. Residues: CASSSSGTVSGELFF.

V is TRBV30 and J is TRBJ1-4, with D possibly TRBD1 on 5 matching bases. Trimming cost V 3 bases and J 5 bases, with 16 bases left between them. CDR3 length: 15 amino acids. CDR1 and CDR2 (germline): GTSNPN, SVGIG (reference sequence). CDR3 loop: CAWSGHRGGNEKLFF. For the CDR3, the DNA is TGTGCCTGGAGCGGCCACCGGGGGGGGAATGAAAAACTGTTTTTT.

The chain combines TRBV6-1 with TRBJ1-2, with D hard to call. This CDR3 is 14 amino acids long. With 2 bases removed from V and 2 bases from J, the gap between germline ends came to 9 bases. Per germline, CDR1 MNHNS and CDR2 SASEGT. The CDR3 DNA sequence: TGTGCCAGCAGTGAAAATTGGCAAAACTATGGCTACACCTTC. It codes for CASSENWQNYGYTF.

This chain joins TRBV28 and TRBJ2-2; D not certain. The germline V gene encodes CDR1 MDHEN and CDR2 SYDVKM. The CDR3 has 14 amino acids. The ends were cut back, 6 bases at V and 7 bases at J, with 15 bases in the middle. DNA of the CDR3: TGTGCCAGCAGATTTCCGACTGGGGACGGGGAGCTGTTTTTT. Translating gives CASRFPTGDGELFF.

This chain uses TRBV28 with TRBJ2-1; 8 nucleotides align to TRBD2. Trimming removed 6 bases from V and 4 bases from J; junction bases left unmatched: 8. The CDR3 contains 15 residues. Germline-derived CDR1 and CDR2 are MDHEN and SYDVKM. The CDR3 region has the DNA TGTGCCAGCAGCACGATTAGCGGGAAATACAATGAGCAGTTCTTC. The encoded protein is CASSTISGKYNEQFF.

In this sample, this clone turned up many times. Other DNA sequences of this sample code for an identical CDR3. This chain connects TRBV7-3 to TRBJ2-2; 8 bases align to TRBD2. The CDR3 runs 15 residues. Trimming at V came to 6 bases and at J to 3 bases, leaving 6 bases not matched to a gene. Germline CDR1 and CDR2: SGHTA and FQGTGA. The CDR3 DNA follows: TGTGCCAGCAGTCAAAGCGGGAGAGACACCGGGGAGCTGTTTTTT. Its protein product is CASSQSGRDTGELFF.

The rearrangement uses TRBV30 and TRBJ2-1, with 9 bases matching TRBD1. CDR3 length: 15 residues. With V trimmed by 0 bases and J by 2 bases, 2 bases remained unmatched. CDR1 is GTSNPN, CDR2 SVGIG, per germline (reference sequence). The CDR3 spells CAWSVRQGAYNEQFF. The CDR3 nucleotides are TGTGCCTGGAGTGTACGACAGGGGGCCTACAATGAGCAGTTCTTC.

As regards this clone: A far larger clone is off by one base, so a read error is likely. Other nucleotide sequences from this sample produce the same CDR3. The rearrangement links TRBV11-2 to TRBJ1-3; 9 positions match TRBD1. The CDR3 is made up of 18 amino acids. The germline gives CDR1 SGHAT, CDR2 FQNNGV. The DNA for the CDR3 is TGTGCCAGCAGCCACGACAGGGGGAAGGTTCTTTATGGAAACACCATATATTTC. Translation gives CASSHDRGKVLYGNTIYF. Full variable domain (outside the CDR3, taken from reference TRBV11-2 and TRBJ1-3): EAGVAQSPRYKIIEKRQSVAFWCNPISGHATLYWYQQILGQGPKLLIQFQNNGVVDDSQLPKDRFSAERLKGVDSTLKIQPAKLEDSAVYLCASSHDRGKVLYGNTIYFGEGSWLTVV.

V is TRBV2 and J is TRBJ2-7; D gene uncertain. The CDR3 consists of 11 residues. Trimming cost V 4 bases and J 4 bases, with 5 bases left between them. Germline V gene sequence: CDR1 SNHLY, CDR2 FYNNEI. The CDR3 nucleotides are TGTGCCAGCAGTGGAAGATACGAGCAGTACTTC. It yields the protein CASSGRYEQYF.

As for this clone: One base separates it from a far larger clone, so it is likely a read error. V is TRBV6-1 and J is TRBJ2-5, with 10 positions matching TRBD2. The CDR3 runs 15 residues. Germline CDR1 and CDR2: MNHNS and SASEGT. CDR3 sequence (DNA): TGTGCCAGCAGTGACCTAGCGGGAGACCAAGAGGCCCAGTACTTC. Protein: CASSDLAGDQEAQYF.

The chain links TRBV11-2 to TRBJ2-5; 7 nucleotides line up with TRBD2. The CDR3 contains 18 residues. The junction had 17 bases not matched to a gene; V was cut back by 2 bases and J by 5 bases. Germline V gene sequence: CDR1 SGHAT, CDR2 FQNNGV. CDR3 DNA sequence: TGTGCCAGCAGCTTATACTTTATTGGGGGAGGGCCCGGGGAGACCCAGTACTTC. Residues: CASSLYFIGGGPGETQYF.

Concerning this clone itself: A read error likely explains this, since a far larger clone differs by one base. The sample has other DNA sequences that encode this CDR3 too. This chain's CDR3 is CASSLVGFGDGNYGYTF. The CDR3 nucleotides read TGTGCTAGCAGCTTGGTGGGGTTTGGGGACGGGAACTATGGCTACACCTTC. The rearrangement joins TRBV5-6 to TRBJ1-2; D is possibly TRBD1 (5 bases). The germline V gene encodes CDR1 SGHDT and CDR2 YYEEEE. The CDR3 totals 17 residues.

The chain joins TRBV28 to TRBJ2-3, with D unclear. Germline V CDR1 and CDR2: MDHEN, SYDVKM. The V gene lost 2 bases and the J gene lost 3 bases, with 9 bases spanning the gap. This CDR3 spans 14 amino acids. The CDR3 region has the DNA TGTGCCAGCAGTTTAATGCCAGGAACAGATACGCAGTATTTT. Its protein is CASSLMPGTDTQYF.

V gene TRBV7-9 combines with J gene TRBJ1-2; 7 bases match TRBD1. Germline lookup yields CDR1 SEHNR and CDR2 FQNEAQ (reference sequence). This CDR3 comprises 15 residues. The J segment lost 1 base and the V segment lost 5 bases, leaving 7 bases of the junction unmatched. The CDR3 protein is CASSPPQGRNYGYTF. For the CDR3, the DNA is TGTGCCAGCAGCCCCCCACAGGGGCGTAACTATGGCTACACCTTC. Combining the CDR3 with reference TRBV7-9 and TRBJ1-2 gives the whole variable domain DTGVSQNPRHKITKRGQNVTFRCDPISEHNRLYWYRQTLGQGPEFLTYFQNEAQLEKSRLLSDRFSAERPKGSFSTLEIQRTEQGDSAMYLCASSPPQGRNYGYTFGSGTRLTVV.

The J gene is TRBJ2-7, the V gene TRBV11-1, with D unclear. Germline values: CDR1 SGHAT, CDR2 FQDESV (reference sequence). V lost 2 bases to trimming and J lost 3 bases, with 8 bases between them. The CDR3 has 13 residues. The CDR3 coding sequence is TGTGCCAGCAGCTTATTTCCCGGCTACGAGCAGTACTTC. Its protein is CASSLFPGYEQYF.